Below, one T cell receptor (beta chain) is given with its context. This sample stems from a study of technical replicates of blood from four donors. Deletions cut 3 bases from V and 2 bases from J, with 13 bases between. Germline-derived CDR1 and CDR2 are MGHRA and YSYEKL. The CDR3 is 15 amino acids. The method was immunoSEQ multiplex PCR; TCRdb's version includes in-frame clones alone and lacks a portion of them. The sample shows roughly 81,000 clones, 95% to 98% of them seen only once. The receptor comes from a human donor in good health. The genes are TRBV4-1 and TRBJ2-5; D is undetermined. The sequenced material came from T cells isolated from PBMCs. CDR3 DNA sequence: TGCGCCAGCAGCCACCTCTTCGTAGATCAAGAGACCCAGTACTTC. Translating it yields CASSHLFVDQETQYF.